This entry concerns a single T cell receptor beta chain. The data originate from a study of blood T cell repertoires in COVID-19. Study at large: From the United States, Italy and Spain came samples of acute and convalescent COVID-19. PBMCs, B-cell-depleted T cells, or T cells were the source of the cDNA or gDNA that made up the material.

CDR3 size: 15 residues. Germline V gene sequence: CDR1 SGHRS, CDR2 YFSETQ. Unmatched junction bases numbered 3, after V lost 3 bases and J lost 3 bases. As handled by the study authors: How many nucleated cells were present was estimated from reference gene primer amplification. TCRdb keeps only in-frame clones here, not all; method: immunoSEQ multiplex PCR. From that table come the V and J calls and clone size; the DNA was used to work out D and trimming. The profile shows some 140,000 clones, about 90% of them singletons. This clonotype originated in a woman in her forties or fifties who had recovered from COVID-19. The specimen sequenced was peripheral blood. The chain recombines TRBV5-1 with TRBJ2-7; 13 bases agree with TRBD2. This chain's CDR3 is CASSYRLAGGYEQYF. The CDR3, as DNA: TGCGCCAGCAGCTACAGACTAGCGGGAGGCTACGAGCAGTACTTC. Full variable domain (rest looked up from reference TRBV5-1 and TRBJ2-7): KAGVTQTPRYLIKTRGQQVTLSCSPISGHRSVSWYQQTPGQGLQFLFEYFSETQRNKGNFPGRFSGRQFSNSRSEMNVSTLELGDSALYLCASSYRLAGGYEQYFGPGTRLTVT.